The subject of this entry is one T cell receptor (beta chain). Antigen unknown. Germline V gene sequence: CDR1 SQVTM, CDR2 ANQGSEA. Trimming removed 8 bases at V and 1 base at J, with 10 bases between. The CDR3 totals 12 residues. The treatment: 15 Gy SBRT to primary tumor, nephrectomy 4 weeks later. Clear cell pathology was present in this patient's renal cell carcinoma. The repertoire was sequenced with immunoSEQ multiplex PCR; TCRdb's copy has only in-frame clones and lacks some. The sample contains under 20,000 clones, 55% to 65% of which appear only once. The sample is drawn from a study of radiation and T cells in renal cell carcinoma. Study-wide results and limits: In nephrectomy-only tumors, top 100 clonotypes averaged around 45%, versus around 54% irradiated. Intratumoral heterogeneity was not captured in these 0.75 to 1 g regions.

The material sequenced was tumor tissue, taken from a patient whose treatment included radiotherapy and nephrectomy. The chain uses TRBV29-1 and TRBJ2-3; perhaps TRBD2 as D (6 bases). The receptor was isolated from a woman in her 70s with renal cell carcinoma. The CDR3 DNA follows: TGCAGCTCGGGGGAGGGCACAGATACGCAGTATTTT. Translating it yields CSSGEGTDTQYF.